The 28 T cell receptor beta chains presented below share a single source sample, sequenced in a study of spatial heterogeneity in lung cancer. In TCRdb, the 5' RACE reads were re-called with MiXCR into one record per CDR3 protein. In the table there are 7,500 to 9,500 distinct CDR3 sequences, approximately 7.8% of which are singletons. Time point meaning: sample taken at primary tumor resection. Frozen PBMC, nontumor lung or tumor provided whole RNA, which was sequenced unsorted. Sequences were derived from PBMCs, sampled at surgery. The receptors come from a female donor with early-stage non-small cell lung cancer.

In this sample, this clonotype turned up many times. This chain uses TRBV2 with TRBJ2-5; no firm D call. V lost 5 bases and J lost 5, with 9 bases in between. Per the germline V gene, CDR1 is SNHLY and CDR2 is FYNNEI. This CDR3 spans 12 amino acids. CDR3 region: CASSNAGETQYF. DNA of the CDR3: TGTGCCAGCAGTAACGCCGGGGAGACCCAGTACTTC.

J is TRBJ2-3 and V is TRBV19, with 9 bases lining up with TRBD1. CDR1 is LNHDA, CDR2 SQIVND, per germline (reference sequence). This CDR3 is 16 amino acids long. Trimming cost V 0 bases and J 2 bases; bases outside gene matches: 3. CDR3 sequence: CASSIEGQGPTDTQYF. The CDR3 DNA is TGTGCCAGTAGTATAGAGGGACAGGGCCCCACAGATACGCAGTATTTT.

This clonotype was picked up many times. The V gene is TRBV23-1, the J gene TRBJ1-5, with no clear D. TRBV23-1 belongs to the ORF category, with a function that is uncertain. V was shortened by 0 bases and J by 0 bases, with 12 bases between the two germline ends. The CDR3 consists of 17 residues. In nucleotides, the CDR3 is TGCGCCAGCAGTCAATCGGGCGGCGTGTATAGCAATCAGCCCCAGCATTTT. Its protein is CASSQSGGVYSNQPQHF.

Relative to its sample, this clonotype is medium-sized. V is TRBV5-1 and J is TRBJ2-3, with 10 positions matching TRBD2. The CDR3 consists of 16 residues. J was trimmed by 1 base and V by 0 bases; bases with no gene match: 2. Per germline, CDR1 SGHRS and CDR2 YFSETQ. CDR3 sequence reads: CASSLGTSGRTDTQYF. CDR3 nucleotides: TGCGCCAGCAGCTTGGGGACTAGCGGTCGCACAGATACGCAGTATTTT.

This clonotype has at least ten counts. The DNA for the CDR3 is TGTGCCAGCAGCGGAGACAGGGACCCTGAAGCTTTCTTT. It specifies CASSGDRDPEAFF. The rearrangement joins TRBV5-6 to TRBJ1-1, with TRBD1 matching over 7 bases. J gave up 6 bases and V 4 bases, and 6 bases lay outside the gene matches. The CDR3 extends over 13 amino acids. CDR1 is SGHDT, CDR2 YYEEEE, per germline.

This clonotype appeared many times. The CDR3 protein is CATGSASDPLTQYF. The CDR3 region has the DNA TGTGCCACCGGAAGCGCTTCAGACCCACTGACCCAGTACTTC. The rearrangement links TRBV24-1 to TRBJ2-5; D is ambiguous. Germline lookup yields CDR1 KGHDR and CDR2 SFDVKD. Between the trimmed V and J ends, which lost 9 bases and 7 bases, there was a span of 20 bases. This CDR3 comprises 14 residues.

By proportion, this clonotype is medium-sized. The chain employs TRBV3-1 and TRBJ2-1; D is ambiguous. The CDR3 contains 16 residues. The germline CDR1 and CDR2 sequences are LGHDT and YNNKEL (reference sequence). V was shortened by 0 bases and J by 4 bases, with 13 bases between the two germline ends. CDR3 protein: CASSQDLGLGYNEQFF. The DNA for the CDR3 is TGTGCCAGCAGCCAAGATCTAGGTTTAGGGTACAATGAGCAGTTCTTC.

This clonotype qualifies as medium-sized. V gene TRBV29-1 combines with J gene TRBJ2-3; D is tentatively TRBD1 or TRBD2 (6 bases each). The CDR3 is 15 amino acids. Germline V lookup: CDR1 SQVTM, CDR2 ANQGSEA. The germline V and J ends were trimmed by 6 bases and 8 bases, with 24 bases remaining between them. CDR3: CSVKEPGAITGTQYF. The CDR3 coding sequence is TGCAGCGTAAAGGAACCGGGGGCCATCACGGGTACGCAGTATTTT.

CDR3 DNA: TGTGCCGGAAGTGCGCGGACTAGCGGGACAGATACGCAGTATTTT. The encoded protein is CAGSARTSGTDTQYF. The chain carries TRBV2 and TRBJ2-3; 11 positions agree with TRBD2. The CDR3 has 15 amino acids. V lost 11 bases to trimming and J lost 3 bases; unmatched junction nucleotides: 10. Per the germline V gene, CDR1 is SNHLY and CDR2 is FYNNEI.

There are many counts of this clonotype. The chain recombines TRBV19 with TRBJ1-4, with 7 nucleotides matching TRBD1. The CDR3 contains 14 residues. Per germline, CDR1 LNHDA and CDR2 SQIVND (reference sequence). V lost 7 bases to trimming and J lost 8 bases; unmatched junction nucleotides: 10. CDR3: CASTTTGTKEKLFF. As DNA, the CDR3 is TGTGCCAGTACCACGACAGGGACGAAGGAAAAACTGTTTTTT.

This clonotype is medium-sized. The rearrangement joins TRBV2 to TRBJ1-4; D is possibly TRBD1 (5 bases). Trimming left V 5 bases short and J 6 bases short, with 13 bases between. Germline V CDR1 and CDR2: SNHLY, FYNNEI. The CDR3 covers 14 residues. CDR3 in DNA: TGTGCCAGCAGTTCAGGGTCTTGGGATGAAAAACTGTTTTTT. Protein product: CASSSGSWDEKLFF.

Ten or more counts support this clonotype. The V gene is TRBV4-1, the J gene TRBJ2-2; 7 bases fit TRBD2. The V gene end was trimmed by 1 base and the J gene end by 7 bases; junction bases not matched to a gene: 15. Germline assignment: CDR1 MGHRA and CDR2 YSYEKL. The CDR3 has 18 amino acids. In nucleotides, the CDR3 is TGCGCCAGCAGCCAAGCCCTCTCGGGGGGACCGGGTCGCGGGGAGCTGTTTTTT. Its translation is CASSQALSGGPGRGELFF.

The sample holds a few counts of this clonotype. The chain uses TRBV2 and TRBJ2-6, with no clear D. Germline V CDR1 and CDR2: SNHLY, FYNNEI. CDR3 length equals 14 residues. V was trimmed by 8 bases and J by 0 bases, leaving 8 bases between them. CDR3 sequence: CASSRPSGANVLTF. The DNA of the CDR3 is TGTGCCAGCTCTAGACCCTCTGGGGCCAACGTCCTGACTTTC.

This clonotype was recorded many times. V gene TRBV19 combines with J gene TRBJ2-1; TRBD1 aligns across 8 bases. The germline V gene has CDR1 LNHDA and CDR2 SQIVND (reference sequence). The CDR3 spans 18 residues. The ends lost 3 bases at V and 0 bases at J; junction bases unmatched: 10. CDR3 DNA: TGTGCCAGTAGTATTGGGGACAGGTCCCCGAGCTCCTACAATGAGCAGTTCTTC. Translated: CASSIGDRSPSSYNEQFF.

This clonotype was seen at least ten times. For the CDR3, the DNA is TGCAGTGCAAGGGACAGGGGGCCCGCCTCAGAAAAACTGTTTTTT. Translation: CSARDRGPASEKLFF. The chain links TRBV20-1 to TRBJ1-4; 12 bases match TRBD1. CDR3 length: 15 residues. Germline-derived CDR1 and CDR2 are DFQATT and SNEGSKA (reference sequence). V dropped 6 bases and J dropped 8; count of bases not matched to a gene: 10.

The V call is TRBV10-1, the J call TRBJ2-1; D tentatively fits TRBD1 or TRBD2 (5 bases each). Trimming shortened V by 8 bases and J by 7 bases, and 15 bases separated the two germline ends. Germline V gene sequence: CDR1 WNHNN, CDR2 SYGVQD (reference sequence). The CDR3 loop spans 13 amino acids. The CDR3: CASAQTGRNEQFF. Here the CDR3 DNA reads TGCGCCAGCGCCCAAACGGGGCGGAATGAGCAGTTCTTC.

CDR3 residues: CASSTGTLGGYTF. In nucleotides, the CDR3 is TGTGCCAGTAGTACCGGGACCCTCGGCGGCTACACCTTC. The chain employs TRBV19 and TRBJ1-2, with D possibly TRBD1 on 5 matching bases. Trimming shortened V by 4 bases and J by 8 bases, and 14 bases separated the two germline ends. The germline V gene encodes CDR1 LNHDA and CDR2 SQIVND (reference sequence). This CDR3 has 13 residues.

Only a few counts were recorded for this clonotype. The chain links TRBV7-9 to TRBJ1-1; unclear D gene. The V end lost 2 bases, the J end lost 8 bases, and 12 bases lay between the germline ends. Germline V gene sequence: CDR1 SEHNR, CDR2 FQNEAQ (reference sequence). The CDR3 runs to 13 residues. The CDR3 DNA reads TGTGCCAGCAGCTTACAGGTCCGAACAGAAGCTTTCTTT. It codes for CASSLQVRTEAFF.

In its sample, this clonotype is medium-sized. The chain recombines TRBV7-9 with TRBJ2-5, with D possibly being TRBD1 or TRBD2 (6 bases each). Trimming removed 0 bases from V and 4 bases from J, with 21 bases in between. The CDR3 loop spans 18 amino acids. Looked up from germline, CDR1 is SEHNR and CDR2 is FQNEAQ (reference sequence). CDR3 loop: CASSLAGGTGPLGETQYF. The CDR3 coding sequence is TGTGCCAGCAGCTTAGCGGGGGGTACAGGGCCCCTAGGAGAGACCCAGTACTTC.

In this sample, this clonotype turned up a few times. The chain combines TRBV30 with TRBJ2-1; perhaps TRBD2 as D (5 bases). Trimming removed 7 bases from V and 5 bases from J, with 6 bases in between. CDR1 and CDR2 (germline): GTSNPN, SVGIG (reference sequence). The CDR3 is 10 residues long. In DNA, the CDR3 is TGTGCCTTCGGGGACAATGAGCAGTTCTTC. It yields the protein CAFGDNEQFF.

The chain uses TRBV12-3 or TRBV12-4 and TRBJ2-7; D unclear. V lost 5 bases, J lost 7 bases, and 12 bases lay in between. The CDR3 has 12 residues. The CDR3 loop reads CASSLNRNEQYF. The CDR3 coding sequence is TGTGCCAGCAGTCTAAACAGAAATGAGCAGTACTTC.

The chain employs TRBV2 and TRBJ1-5, with unresolved D. CDR1 is SNHLY and CDR2 is FYNNEI in the germline V gene. Trimming took 6 bases from V and 0 from J, leaving 9 bases between them. The CDR3 loop spans 14 amino acids. CDR3: CASRQTYSNQPQHF. DNA of the CDR3: TGTGCCAGCAGACAGACCTATAGCAATCAGCCCCAGCATTTT.

In its sample, this clonotype was seen many times. This rearrangement joins TRBV5-1 to TRBJ1-3, with 7 bases identical to TRBD1. V shed 4 bases and J 0 bases; nucleotides not matched to a gene: 4. Germline V gene lookup returns CDR1 SGHRS and CDR2 YFSETQ. This CDR3 comprises 15 residues. In DNA form, the CDR3 reads TGCGCCAGCAGCATGACAGGGAACTCTGGAAACACCATATATTTT. As protein: CASSMTGNSGNTIYF.

The chain employs TRBV3-1 and TRBJ1-2; D is unclear. The CDR3 has 13 residues. CDR1 and CDR2 (germline): LGHDT, YNNKEL (reference sequence). Trimming stripped 0 bases from V and 2 bases from J, with 4 bases between. CDR3 in amino acids: CASSQDPNYGYTF. The CDR3 nucleotides read TGTGCCAGCAGCCAAGACCCCAACTATGGCTACACCTTC.

This clonotype was observed a handful of times. The chain has TRBV20-1 and TRBJ1-5, with D possibly being TRBD1 (6 bases). V lost 3 bases to trimming and J lost 4 bases, with 10 bases between them. Germline lookup yields CDR1 DFQATT and CDR2 SNEGSKA (reference sequence). This CDR3 region has 13 residues. This chain's CDR3 is CSARSDSNQPQHF. DNA for the CDR3: TGCAGTGCTAGGTCGGACAGTAATCAGCCCCAGCATTTT.

This clonotype has just a few counts. The chain couples TRBV5-5 to TRBJ2-7, with 11 bases aligning to TRBD2. Trimming at V came to 4 bases and at J to 7 bases, leaving 7 bases not matched to a gene. Per germline, CDR1 SGHKS and CDR2 YYEKEE (reference sequence). The CDR3 sequence is 14 residues long. This chain's CDR3 is CASSTGLAVREQYF. CDR3 nucleotide sequence: TGTGCCAGCAGCACGGGACTAGCGGTCCGGGAGCAGTACTTC.

By frequency in the sample, this clonotype is medium-sized. V usage is TRBV18 and J usage is TRBJ2-7; D is possibly TRBD2 (5 bases). This CDR3 has 15 amino acids. Germline V gene sequence: CDR1 KGHSH, CDR2 LQKENI. The germline V and J ends were trimmed by 6 bases and 2 bases, with 17 bases remaining between them. The CDR3 here is CASSVNSVFTYEQYF. CDR3 DNA sequence: TGTGCCAGCTCTGTCAATAGCGTATTTACCTACGAGCAGTACTTC.

Comment on this clonotype: This may be a read error: a much more frequent sequence differs by one nucleotide. The genes are TRBV7-9 and TRBJ1-2; the D is unclear. This CDR3 spans 12 amino acids. Germline V CDR1 and CDR2: SEHNR, FQNEAQ (reference sequence). The CDR3 nucleotides read TGTGTCAGCAGTCAAGAAAGCTATGGCTACACCTTC. It codes for CVSSQESYGYTF.